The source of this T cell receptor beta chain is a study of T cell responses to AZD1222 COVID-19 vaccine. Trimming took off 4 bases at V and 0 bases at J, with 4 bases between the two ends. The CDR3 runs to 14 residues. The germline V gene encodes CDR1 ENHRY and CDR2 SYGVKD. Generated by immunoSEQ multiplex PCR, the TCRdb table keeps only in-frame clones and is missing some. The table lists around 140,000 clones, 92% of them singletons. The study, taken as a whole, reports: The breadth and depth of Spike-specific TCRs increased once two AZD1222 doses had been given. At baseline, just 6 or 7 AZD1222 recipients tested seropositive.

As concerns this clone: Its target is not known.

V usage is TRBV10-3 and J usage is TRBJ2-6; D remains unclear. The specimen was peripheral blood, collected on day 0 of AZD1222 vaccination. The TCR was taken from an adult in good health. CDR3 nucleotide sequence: TGTGCCATCAGTGTGGGCTCTGGGGCCAACGTCCTGACTTTC. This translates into CAISVGSGANVLTF.